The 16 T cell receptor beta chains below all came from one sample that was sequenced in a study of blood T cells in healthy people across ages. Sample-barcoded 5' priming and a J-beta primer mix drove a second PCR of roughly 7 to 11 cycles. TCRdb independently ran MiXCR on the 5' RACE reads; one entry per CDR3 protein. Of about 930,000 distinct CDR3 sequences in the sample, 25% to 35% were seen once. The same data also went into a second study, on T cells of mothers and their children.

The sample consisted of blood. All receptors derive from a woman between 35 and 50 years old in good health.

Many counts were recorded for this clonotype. The CDR3 sequence is CASSSPGASYNEQFF. Here the CDR3 DNA reads TGTGCCAGCAGTAGTCCGGGGGCCTCCTACAATGAGCAGTTCTTC. This chain joins TRBV2 and TRBJ2-1; D possibly matches TRBD1 or TRBD2 (6 bases each). Germline CDR1 reads SNHLY; CDR2 reads FYNNEI. The CDR3 consists of 15 residues. V was shortened by 5 bases and J by 0 bases, with 11 bases between the two germline ends. The entire variable domain, with the rest obtained from reference TRBV2 and TRBJ2-1, is as follows: EPEVTQTPSHQVTQMGQEVILRCVPISNHLYFYWYRQILGQKVEFLVSFYNNEISEKSEIFDDQFSVERPDGSNFTLKIRSTKLEDSAMYFCASSSPGASYNEQFFGPGTRLTVL.

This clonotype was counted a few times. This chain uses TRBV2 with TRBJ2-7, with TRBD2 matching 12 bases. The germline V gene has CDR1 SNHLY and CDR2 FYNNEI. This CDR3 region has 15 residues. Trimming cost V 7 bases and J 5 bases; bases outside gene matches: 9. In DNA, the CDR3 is TGTGCCAGCACTACTAGCGGGGGGAAGAGTAACGAGCAGTACTTC. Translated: CASTTSGGKSNEQYF. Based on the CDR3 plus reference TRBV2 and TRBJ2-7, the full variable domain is EPEVTQTPSHQVTQMGQEVILRCVPISNHLYFYWYRQILGQKVEFLVSFYNNEISEKSEIFDDQFSVERPDGSNFTLKIRSTKLEDSAMYFCASTTSGGKSNEQYFGPGTRLTVT.

The CDR3 DNA reads TGTGCCAGCAGTTTAGGTAGGCCTGGGGCCAACGTCCTGACTTTC. This gives the protein CASSLGRPGANVLTF. The chain carries TRBV27 and TRBJ2-6; D is uncertain. Germline CDR1 and CDR2: MNHEY and SMNVEV (reference sequence). The CDR3 runs to 15 residues. Between the trimmed V and J ends, which lost 2 bases and 2 bases, there was a span of 7 bases.

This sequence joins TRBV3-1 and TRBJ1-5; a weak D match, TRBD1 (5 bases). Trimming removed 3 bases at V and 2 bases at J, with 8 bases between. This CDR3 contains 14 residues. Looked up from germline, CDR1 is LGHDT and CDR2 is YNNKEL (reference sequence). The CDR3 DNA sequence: TGTGCCAGCAGCCAGATAGGGGGCAATCAGCCCCAGCATTTT. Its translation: CASSQIGGNQPQHF.

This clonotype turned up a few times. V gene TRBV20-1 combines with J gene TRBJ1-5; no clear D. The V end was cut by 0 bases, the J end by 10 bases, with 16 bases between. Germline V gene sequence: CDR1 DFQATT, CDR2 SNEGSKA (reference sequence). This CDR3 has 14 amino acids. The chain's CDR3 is CSARDHGTPGPQHF. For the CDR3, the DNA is TGCAGTGCTAGAGATCACGGAACACCGGGACCCCAGCATTTT.

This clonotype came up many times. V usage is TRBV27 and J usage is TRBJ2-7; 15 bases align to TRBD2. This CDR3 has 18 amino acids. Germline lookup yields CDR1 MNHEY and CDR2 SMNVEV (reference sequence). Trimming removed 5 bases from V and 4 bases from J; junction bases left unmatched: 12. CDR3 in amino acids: CASSASGSGTSGGYEQYF. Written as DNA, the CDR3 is TGTGCCAGCAGTGCAAGCGGCTCCGGGACTAGCGGGGGGTACGAGCAGTACTTC.

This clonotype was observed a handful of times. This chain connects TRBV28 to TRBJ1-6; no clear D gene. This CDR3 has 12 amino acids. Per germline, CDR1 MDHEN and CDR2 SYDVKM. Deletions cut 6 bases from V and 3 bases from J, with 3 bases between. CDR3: CASRFYNSPLHF. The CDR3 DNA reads TGTGCCAGCAGATTCTATAATTCACCCCTCCACTTT.

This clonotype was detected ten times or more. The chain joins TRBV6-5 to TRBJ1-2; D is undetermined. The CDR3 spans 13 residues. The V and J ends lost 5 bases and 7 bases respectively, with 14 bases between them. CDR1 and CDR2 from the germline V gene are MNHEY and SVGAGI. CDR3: CASSAHTLAGYTF. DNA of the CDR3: TGTGCCAGCAGTGCCCATACCTTAGCTGGCTACACCTTC.

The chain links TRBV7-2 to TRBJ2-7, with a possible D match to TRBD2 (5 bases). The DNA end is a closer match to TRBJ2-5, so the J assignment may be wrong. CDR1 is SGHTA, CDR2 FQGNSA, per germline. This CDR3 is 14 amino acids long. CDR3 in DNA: TGTGCCAGCAGCTCTTGGGTGGGCGGGGAGACCCAGTACTTC. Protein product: CASSSWVGGETQYF.

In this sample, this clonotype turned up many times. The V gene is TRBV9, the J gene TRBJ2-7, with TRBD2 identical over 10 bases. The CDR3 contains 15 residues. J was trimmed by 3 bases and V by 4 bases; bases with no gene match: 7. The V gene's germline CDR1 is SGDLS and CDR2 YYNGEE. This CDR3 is CASSPAGTSVYEQYF. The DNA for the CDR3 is TGTGCCAGCAGCCCCGCCGGGACTAGCGTCTACGAGCAGTACTTC.

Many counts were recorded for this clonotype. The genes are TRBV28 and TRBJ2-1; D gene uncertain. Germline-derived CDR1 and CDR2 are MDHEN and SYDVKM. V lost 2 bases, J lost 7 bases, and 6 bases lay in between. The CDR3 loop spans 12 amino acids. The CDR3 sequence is CASSLNSNEQFF. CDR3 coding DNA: TGTGCCAGCAGTTTAAACTCAAATGAGCAGTTCTTC.

CDR3 protein: CAISDQTIYEQYF. The CDR3 DNA is TGTGCCATCAGTGACCAGACTATTTACGAGCAGTACTTC. J is TRBJ2-7 and V is TRBV10-3, with a possible D match to TRBD2 (5 bases). CDR1 ENHRY and CDR2 SYGVKD come from the germline V gene. This CDR3 has 13 amino acids. Trimming took 3 bases from V and 4 from J, leaving 10 bases between them.

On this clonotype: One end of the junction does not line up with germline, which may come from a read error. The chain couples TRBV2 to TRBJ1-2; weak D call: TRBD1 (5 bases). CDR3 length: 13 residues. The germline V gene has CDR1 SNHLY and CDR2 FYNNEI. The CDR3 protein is CASSGGWGAGYTF. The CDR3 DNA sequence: TGCGCCAGCAGTGGAGGGTGGGGCGCGGGCTACACCTTC.

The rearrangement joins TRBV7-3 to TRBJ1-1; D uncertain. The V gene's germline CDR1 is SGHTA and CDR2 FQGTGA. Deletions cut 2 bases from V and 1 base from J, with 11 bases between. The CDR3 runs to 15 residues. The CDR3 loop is CASSLARERNTEAFF. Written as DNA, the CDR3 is TGTGCCAGCAGCTTAGCACGGGAGCGGAACACTGAAGCTTTCTTT.

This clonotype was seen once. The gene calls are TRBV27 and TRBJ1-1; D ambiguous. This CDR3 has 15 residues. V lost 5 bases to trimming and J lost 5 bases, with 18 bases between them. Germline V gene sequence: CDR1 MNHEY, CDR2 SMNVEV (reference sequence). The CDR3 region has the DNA TGTGCCAGCAGTCCGAGCAGTTGGAAGGGAACTGAAGCTTTCTTT. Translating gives CASSPSSWKGTEAFF.

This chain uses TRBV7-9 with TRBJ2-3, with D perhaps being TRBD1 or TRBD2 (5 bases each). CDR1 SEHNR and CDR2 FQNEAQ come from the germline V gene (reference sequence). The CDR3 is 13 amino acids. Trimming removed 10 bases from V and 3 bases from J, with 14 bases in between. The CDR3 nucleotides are TGTGCCACCCTGGGGGATAGGACAGATACGCAGTATTTT. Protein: CATLGDRTDTQYF.